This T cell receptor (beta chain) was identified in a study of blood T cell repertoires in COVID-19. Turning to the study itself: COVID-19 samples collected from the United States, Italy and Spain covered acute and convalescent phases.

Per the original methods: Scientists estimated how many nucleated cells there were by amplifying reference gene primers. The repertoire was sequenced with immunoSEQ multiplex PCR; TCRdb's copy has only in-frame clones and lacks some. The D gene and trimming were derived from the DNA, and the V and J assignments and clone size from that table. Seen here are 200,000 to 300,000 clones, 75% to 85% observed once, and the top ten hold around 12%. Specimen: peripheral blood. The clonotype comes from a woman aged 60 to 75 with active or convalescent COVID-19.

The CDR3 sequence is CASSLGGRYEQYF. The CDR3 DNA reads as TGTGCCAGCAGTTTGGGGGGTCGCTACGAGCAGTACTTC. This chain connects TRBV12-3 or TRBV12-4 to TRBJ2-7; weak D call: TRBD2 (6 bases). There are 13 residues in the CDR3. Trimming cost V 3 bases and J 3 bases, with 9 bases left between them.